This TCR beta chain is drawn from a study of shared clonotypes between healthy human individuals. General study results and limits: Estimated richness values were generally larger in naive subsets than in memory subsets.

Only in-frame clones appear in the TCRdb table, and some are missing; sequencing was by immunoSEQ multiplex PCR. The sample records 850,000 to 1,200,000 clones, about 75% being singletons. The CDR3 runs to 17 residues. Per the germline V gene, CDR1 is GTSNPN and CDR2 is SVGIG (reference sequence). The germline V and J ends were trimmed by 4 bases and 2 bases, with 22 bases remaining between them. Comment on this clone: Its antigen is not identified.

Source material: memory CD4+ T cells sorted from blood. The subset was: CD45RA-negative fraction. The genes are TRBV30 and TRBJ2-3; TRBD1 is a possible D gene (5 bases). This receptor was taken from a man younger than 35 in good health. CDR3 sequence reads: CAWTQGMGQRLTDTQYF. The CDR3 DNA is TGTGCCTGGACCCAAGGGATGGGGCAGAGACTCACAGATACGCAGTATTTT.